The entry below gives a single TCR beta chain sequence along with its context. Its antigen has not been determined. Base qualities are missing; no much larger clone stands one base away. The data were taken from a study of CD8 T cells in ankylosing spondylitis (dated by TCRdb to the late 2010s). As for the study more broadly: T cell receptor beta repertoires were profiled in healthy donors and ankylosing spondylitis patients so that disease-linked TCR variants could be found. Peripheral blood was sampled, and synovial fluid was additionally collected from ankylosing spondylitis patients. The full study cohort comprised 20 to 30 ankylosing spondylitis patients and over a hundred healthy donors.

Overall study results and their limits: In peripheral blood, the disease-linked clones were found at relatively low frequencies and had a CD8+ phenotype. The disease-linked clones were reported as significantly enriched in matched synovial fluid samples from ankylosing spondylitis patients. Some TCR beta motif variants had previously been reported in synovial fluid and blood of reactive arthritis patients, which suggested common disease-initiation mechanisms. Blood from ankylosing spondylitis patients appeared to be characterized by a TCR beta motif composed of about eight highly homologous amino acid variants.

The germline V gene specifies SGDLS as CDR1 and YYNGEE as CDR2. V is reduced by 0 bases and J by 2 bases, leaving a spacing of 10 bases between them. The CDR3 numbers 15 residues from cysteine through phenylalanine. Of the read, only the CDR3 DNA is kept; its 45 bases are in frame from base 1. Sequencing used an Illumina HiSeq 2500. Quantitative 5'-RACE with molecular barcodes was used to prepare TCR beta libraries. As for the original processing: To identify disease-linked TCR variants, a new computational method was used, one built on a probabilistic model of VDJ rearrangement. In TCRdb, the public reads were trimmed at Q25 with fastp and aligned with MiXCR, with productive beta chains retained. Duplicate CDR3 protein sequences are folded into a single record with the most common DNA and genes. The V and J calls reflect TCRdb's pipeline rather than the authors' work. Within this sample are roughly 670,000 distinct CDR3 sequences, with roughly 19% of them counted one time only. Of the sample, about a fifth falls within the top ten clones.

Here the chain combines TRBV9 and TRBJ2-3, with no reliable assignment of the D segment. This TCR was recovered from a male donor with ankylosing spondylitis. The source material was blood, either unsorted or a sorted T cell fraction (not recorded which). The sequence in DNA is TGTGCCAGCAGCGTAGACTACCGGACCACAGATACGCAGTATTTT. This sequence encodes CASSVDYRTTDTQYF.